This T cell receptor beta chain was identified during a study of T cells in Graves' hyperthyroidism and ophthalmopathy. Across the study: Once the initial diagnosis was made, peripheral blood was obtained before any treatment.

This clonotype was seen a few times. TCR beta CDR3 sequences were amplified from RNA transcripts. An initial round of RT-PCR targeting the TCR CDR3 relied on the HTBI primer set. TCRdb re-analysed the multiplex PCR reads in MiXCR, keeping a single row per CDR3 protein. Found here are hundreds of thousands of distinct CDR3 sequences, about 20% of them singletons; the top ten hold roughly 47%. The CDR3 sequence is 16 residues long. Germline loops: CDR1 SGHDN, CDR2 FVKESK. V was cut by 0 bases and J by 6 bases, with 17 bases left in between. Each person with ophthalmopathy scored at least 3 on the Clinical Activity Score, reached NOSPECS grade 4 or higher, and had been ill under 3 months. Using over 8.5 ml of fresh peripheral blood, PBMCs were prepared.

The sequencing sample was made of blood. The source is a middle-aged man with Graves' ophthalmopathy. This chain uses TRBV14 with TRBJ2-5, with D perhaps being TRBD1 or TRBD2 (5 bases each). In DNA form, the CDR3 reads TGTGCCAGCAGCCAAGACAATGGGGCTCGGGGAAAGACCCAGTACTTC. Amino acid sequence: CASSQDNGARGKTQYF.